This T cell receptor (beta chain) appears in the sequencing data of a study of vaccination effects on CD4 cells after COVID-19. At the level of the study: All participants had two doses of either the BNT162b2 or mRNA-1273 vaccine. Notes on the study in general: Vaccine- and infection-induced clones showed marked clonal contraction late following vaccination. The study got few convalescent patients and did not collect any early post-infection timepoints.

In the ViraFEST assay, antigen-specific CD4+ clonotypes were identified by expansion after peptide-pool stimulation. Cultured cells yielded isolated CD4+ T cells after roughly 11 days. People in the vaccine group had not been infected with SARS-CoV-2 before, and their nucleocapsid antibodies were negative. At days 3 and 7, half of the medium was exchanged for IL-2 medium. Regarding this clone: The antigen is not known.

Measured with immunoSEQ multiplex PCR; TCRdb has only the in-frame clones, and not every one. The table lists tens of thousands of clones, 70% to 80% of them singletons. This receptor was taken from a human donor who received a COVID-19 vaccine. The specimen was CD4+ T cells from PBMCs cultured with HCoV-NL63 spike peptides, collected before COVID-19 vaccination.

CDR3 in amino acids: CASSPVRTGELFF. The CDR3, as DNA: TGTGCCAGCAGCCCCGTTAGGACCGGGGAGCTGTTTTTT. The chain links TRBV11-3 to TRBJ2-2, with D unresolved. Germline V lookup: CDR1 SGHNT, CDR2 YENEEA. This CDR3 has 13 residues. V was pared by 5 bases and J by 5 bases, with 9 bases between.